This record covers a single TCR beta chain. This entry comes from a study of Ad26.COV2.S vaccination and SARS-CoV-2 variants. The CDR3 totals 16 residues. V was clipped by 4 bases and J by 6 bases; unmatched bases: 14. CDR1 MNHEY and CDR2 SVGEGT come from the germline V gene. The treatment was: some 20 received Ad26.COV2.S at low or high dose, single or two shots; roughly five received placebo; per-sample allocation not given. Collection of the samples took place on day 63 after the first injection of vaccine or placebo. TCRdb's table, derived via immunoSEQ multiplex PCR, lists solely in-frame clones and lacks some. The sample shows 320,000 or so clones, roughly 90% of them seen only once.

This clonotype originated in a person aged 18 to 59 who received the Ad26.COV2.S COVID-19 vaccine or a placebo. V and J are TRBV6-2 or TRBV6-3 and TRBJ1-1; TRBD1 matches at 7 bases. Here the sequenced sample was peripheral blood, taken in a trial of Ad26.COV2.S vaccine versus placebo. CDR3 nucleotide sequence: TGTGCCAGCAGTTCCGCTCCCGGGACAGTTGGCCCTGAAGCTTTCTTT. Its translation: CASSSAPGTVGPEAFF.